The clone carrying this TCR beta chain has a count of ten or more. As yet, its antigen is unknown. This entry comes from a study of T-cell reconstitution after alpha-beta-depleted transplantation in children. Findings of the study overall: Surviving recipient T cells and thymic progenitors produced the high day-60 TCRbeta diversity seen in some patients.

Unique molecular identifiers were incorporated when the TCRbeta library was constructed. TCRdb processed the PCR reads anew with MiXCR; each CDR3 protein has one entry. The sample holds 220,000 or so distinct CDR3 sequences; roughly 7.7% are singletons and the top ten take 6.3%. Between the trimmed V and J ends, which lost 5 bases and 3 bases, there was a span of 17 bases. The CDR3 consists of 16 residues. The source of this sequence is a male patient between 5 and 17 years old who had a stem cell transplant for acute lymphoblastic leukemia, so the T cells may come from the graft donor. The chain has TRBV12-3 or TRBV12-4 and TRBJ1-5; tentatively, D is TRBD1 (5 bases). This specimen was PBMCs, mostly from graft donor cells, taken 180 days after TCRalphabeta/CD19-depleted stem cell transplant. The CDR3 nucleotides are TGTGCCAGCAGTCCCCGATCGGGGGATTACAATCAGCCCCAGCATTTT. Translated: CASSPRSGDYNQPQHF.